This T cell receptor beta chain emerged from a study of shared clonotypes between healthy human individuals. Per the original methods: Filtering was not the same, since immunoSEQ gave junction-only sequences without quality scores. Here immunoSEQ multiplex PCR was the method, and the copy in TCRdb shows in-frame clones only, minus some. V, J and clone size derive from that table, while D and trimming were established from the DNA sequence. The table records over a million clones, roughly 97% of them present only once. This CDR3 is built from 16 residues. The V gene end was trimmed by 2 bases and the J gene end by 6 bases; junction bases not matched to a gene: 6. Germline CDR1 is SGHVS and CDR2 is FQNEAQ.

The clonotype originates from a man aged 25-45 years in good health. Specimen: naive CD4+ T cells sorted from blood. Subset given: CD45RA+ positively selected. The chain recombines TRBV7-8 with TRBJ1-5; TRBD1 matches at 11 bases. The CDR3: CASSLRDRGNCQPQHF. The DNA of the CDR3 is TGTGCCAGCAGCTTAAGGGACAGGGGGAATTGTCAGCCCCAGCATTTT.